This T cell receptor beta chain was profiled in a study of blood T cell repertoires in COVID-19. Study-level information: Donors in the United States, Italy and Spain gave samples during acute or convalescent COVID-19.

The CDR3 length is 13 residues. V was trimmed by 5 bases and J by 2 bases, leaving 9 bases between them. TCRdb's copy holds only in-frame clones and misses some; the assay was immunoSEQ multiplex PCR. Of around 70,000 clones in the sample, 70% to 75% are singletons; the top ten hold around 20%. The TCR comes from an older man with acute or convalescent COVID-19. The chain uses TRBV12-3 or TRBV12-4 and TRBJ1-1; D remains ambiguous. Sequenced input: peripheral blood. The CDR3 DNA is TGTGCCAGCAGTCCTCGGGTAAACACTGAAGCTTTCTTT. As protein: CASSPRVNTEAFF.